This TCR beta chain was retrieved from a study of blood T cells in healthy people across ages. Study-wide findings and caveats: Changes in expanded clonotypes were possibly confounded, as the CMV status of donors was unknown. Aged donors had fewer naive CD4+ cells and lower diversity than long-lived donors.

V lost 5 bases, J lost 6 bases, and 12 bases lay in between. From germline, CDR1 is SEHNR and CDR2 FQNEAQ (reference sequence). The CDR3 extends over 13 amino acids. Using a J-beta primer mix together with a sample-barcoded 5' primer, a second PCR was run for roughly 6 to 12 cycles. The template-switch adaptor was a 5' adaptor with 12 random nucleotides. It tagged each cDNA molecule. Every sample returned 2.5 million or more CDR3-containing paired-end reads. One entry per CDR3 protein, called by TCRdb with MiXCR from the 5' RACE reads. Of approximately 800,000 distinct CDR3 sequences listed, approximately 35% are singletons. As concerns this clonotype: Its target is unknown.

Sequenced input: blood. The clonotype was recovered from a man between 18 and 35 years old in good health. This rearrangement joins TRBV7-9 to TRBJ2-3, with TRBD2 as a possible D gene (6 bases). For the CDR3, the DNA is TGTGCCAGCAGCCGCGGGACGACGGATACGCAGTATTTT. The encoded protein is CASSRGTTDTQYF. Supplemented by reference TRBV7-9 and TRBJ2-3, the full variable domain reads DTGVSQNPRHKITKRGQNVTFRCDPISEHNRLYWYRQTLGQGPEFLTYFQNEAQLEKSRLLSDRFSAERPKGSFSTLEIQRTEQGDSAMYLCASSRGTTDTQYFGPGTRLTVL.